The clone carrying this TCR beta chain has more than one count but fewer than ten. The antigen is undetermined. Germline V lookup: CDR1 KGHSH, CDR2 LQKENI. The CDR3 totals 13 residues. V dropped 3 bases and J dropped 7 bases, with 13 bases sitting between them. The data belong to a study of CD8+ T cells in alopecia areata. Study results and limitations: Scalp data also include sequences from resident alphabeta T cells of normal skin. Normal scalp had lower clonality than lesional scalp, with alopecia totalis/universalis lesions showing this most strongly. In patients, TCRs were shared less clearly than in mice, and HLA may possibly be involved.

Extracted from the samples, RNA was reverse transcribed into cDNA to serve as the sequencing template. Measured with immunoSEQ multiplex PCR; TCRdb has only the in-frame clones, and not every one. In the table there are about 150,000 clones, around 58% of which are singletons. The clonotype originates from a human donor with alopecia areata. The chain joins TRBV18 to TRBJ2-7; a possible D gene is TRBD2 (6 bases). The specimen comprised CD4+ T cells sorted from blood, sampled at week 0. As DNA, the CDR3 is TGTGCCAGCTCACCGACATCTGCGGGGGAGCAGTACTTC. It specifies CASSPTSAGEQYF.